These 5 T cell receptor beta chains share one sample of origin, sequenced in a study of T-cell memory formation after mild COVID-19. In TCRdb, the 5' RACE reads were re-called with MiXCR into one record per CDR3 protein. The table includes roughly 250,000 distinct CDR3 sequences, approximately 16% detected once. The sample consisted of PBMCs or a T cell subset sorted from them (not recorded which). These receptors originate from a young man who had mild COVID-19 (a few samples of this study predate the infection). Cell type and time point are not known.

This clonotype was recorded many times. The genes are TRBV20-1 and TRBJ1-4, with 11 bases aligning to TRBD1. The trim removed 6 bases at V and 7 bases at J, leaving 4 bases unmatched. Germline V CDR1 and CDR2: DFQATT, SNEGSKA (reference sequence). This CDR3 has 13 amino acids. The CDR3 DNA reads TGCAGTGCCCCCGGGACAGGGGGTGAAAAACTGTTTTTT. This sequence encodes CSAPGTGGEKLFF.

This clonotype occurred a few times. This chain links TRBV5-1 with TRBJ2-2, with 7 nucleotides matching TRBD1. Germline V gene lookup returns CDR1 SGHRS and CDR2 YFSETQ. V lost 0 bases, J lost 3 bases, and 2 bases stayed unmatched. The CDR3 extends over 15 amino acids. CDR3 loop: CASSLDQGDTGELFF. Written as DNA, the CDR3 is TGCGCCAGCAGCTTGGATCAGGGGGACACCGGGGAGCTGTTTTTT.

The chain uses TRBV20-1 and TRBJ1-5; 9 bases are a match to TRBD1. V was pared by 2 bases and J by 5 bases, with 10 bases of the junction left unmatched. The CDR3 extends over 16 amino acids. Germline V gene data show CDR1 as DFQATT and CDR2 as SNEGSKA (reference sequence). The CDR3 coding sequence is TGCAGTGCTAGATCCGGTGGGACAGGGCATTATCAGCCCCAGCATTTT. Translating it yields CSARSGGTGHYQPQHF.

This clonotype was observed a handful of times. V gene TRBV9 combines with J gene TRBJ1-1, with 8 bases fitting TRBD1. V gave up 9 bases and J gave up 6 bases; unmatched junction bases: 7. Germline V gives CDR1 SGDLS, CDR2 YYNGEE. There are 12 residues in the CDR3. The CDR3 sequence: CATGQGWAEAFF. DNA for the CDR3: TGTGCCACCGGACAGGGCTGGGCTGAAGCTTTCTTT.

This clonotype has just a few counts. The gene calls are TRBV20-1 and TRBJ2-7; 12 positions match TRBD2. Trimming at V came to 5 bases and at J to 3 bases, leaving 5 bases not matched to a gene. The CDR3 runs to 14 residues. Germline V gene lookup returns CDR1 DFQATT and CDR2 SNEGSKA (reference sequence). The CDR3 DNA is TGCAGTGCTTCCCGGACTAGCGGGGACTACGAGCAGTACTTC. Protein sequence: CSASRTSGDYEQYF.